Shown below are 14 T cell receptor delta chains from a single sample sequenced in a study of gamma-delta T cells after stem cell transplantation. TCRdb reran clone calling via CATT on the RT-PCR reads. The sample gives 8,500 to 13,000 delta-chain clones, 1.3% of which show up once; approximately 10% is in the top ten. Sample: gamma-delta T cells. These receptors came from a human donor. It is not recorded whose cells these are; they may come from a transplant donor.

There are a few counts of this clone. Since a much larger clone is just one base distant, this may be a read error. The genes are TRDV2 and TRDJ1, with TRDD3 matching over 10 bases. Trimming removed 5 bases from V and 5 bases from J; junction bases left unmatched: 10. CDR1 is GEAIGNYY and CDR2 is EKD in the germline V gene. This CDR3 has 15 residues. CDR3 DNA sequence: TGTGCCTGTGGGGCAGTGGGGGATACTGAAGATAAACTCATCTTT. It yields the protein CACGAVGDTEDKLIF.

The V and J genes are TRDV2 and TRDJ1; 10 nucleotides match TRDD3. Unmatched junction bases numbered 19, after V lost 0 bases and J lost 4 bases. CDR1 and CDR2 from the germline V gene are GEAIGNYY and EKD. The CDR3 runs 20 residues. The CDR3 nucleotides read TGTGCCTGTGACACCGTAGCTCTTCCGCAGGGGGATACGGACGACGATAAACTCATCTTT. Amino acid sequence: CACDTVALPQGDTDDDKLIF.

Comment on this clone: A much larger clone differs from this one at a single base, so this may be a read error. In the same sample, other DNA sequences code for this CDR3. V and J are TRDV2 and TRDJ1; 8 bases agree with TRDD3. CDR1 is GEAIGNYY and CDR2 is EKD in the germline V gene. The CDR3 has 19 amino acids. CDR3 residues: CACDTVTGGPYPDTDKLIF. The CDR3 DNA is TGTGCCTGTGACACCGTAACTGGGGGCCCTTACCCCGACACTGATAAACTCATCTTT.

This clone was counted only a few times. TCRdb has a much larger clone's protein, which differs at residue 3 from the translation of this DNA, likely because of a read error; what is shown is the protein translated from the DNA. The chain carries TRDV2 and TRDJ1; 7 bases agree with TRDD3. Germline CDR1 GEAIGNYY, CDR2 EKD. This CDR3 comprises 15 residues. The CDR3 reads CAYDEWGRGTDKLIF. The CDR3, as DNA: TGTGCCTATGACGAGTGGGGGAGGGGCACCGATAAACTCATCTTT.

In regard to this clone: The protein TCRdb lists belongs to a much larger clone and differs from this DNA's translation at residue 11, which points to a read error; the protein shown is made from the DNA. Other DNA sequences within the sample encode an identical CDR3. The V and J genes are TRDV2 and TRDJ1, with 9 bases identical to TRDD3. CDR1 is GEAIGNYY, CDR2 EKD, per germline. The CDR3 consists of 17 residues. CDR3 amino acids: CACDMVLGESCTDKLIF. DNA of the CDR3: TGTGCCTGCGACATGGTACTGGGGGAATCCTGCACCGATAAACTCATCTTT.

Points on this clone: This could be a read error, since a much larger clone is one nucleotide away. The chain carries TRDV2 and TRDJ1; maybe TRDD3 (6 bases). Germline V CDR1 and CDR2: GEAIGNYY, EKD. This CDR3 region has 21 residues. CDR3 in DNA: TGTGCCAGTGACTCAGTGCGGGACCTCAAGAGGGGGACCCTGTACACCGATAAACTCATCTTT. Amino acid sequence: CASDSVRDLKRGTLYTDKLIF.

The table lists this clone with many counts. CDR3 residues: CACVRLGDTRWDTRQMFF. Written as DNA, the CDR3 is TGTGCCTGTGTGCGGCTGGGGGATACGCGGTGGGACACCCGACAGATGTTTTTC. The V call is TRDV2, the J call TRDJ3; 12 positions agree with TRDD3. From germline, CDR1 is GEAIGNYY and CDR2 EKD. The junction had 8 bases not matched to a gene; V was cut back by 5 bases and J by 4 bases. The CDR3 runs to 18 residues.

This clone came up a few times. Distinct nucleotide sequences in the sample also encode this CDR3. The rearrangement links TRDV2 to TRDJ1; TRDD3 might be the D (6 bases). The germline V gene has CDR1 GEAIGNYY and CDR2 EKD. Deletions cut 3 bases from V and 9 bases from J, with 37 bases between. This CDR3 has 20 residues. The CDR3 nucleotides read TGTGCCTGTGACGCTTTGTCTGGAGTACTGGGAGATACGCACGAACAAGAACTCATCTTT. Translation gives CACDALSGVLGDTHEQELIF.

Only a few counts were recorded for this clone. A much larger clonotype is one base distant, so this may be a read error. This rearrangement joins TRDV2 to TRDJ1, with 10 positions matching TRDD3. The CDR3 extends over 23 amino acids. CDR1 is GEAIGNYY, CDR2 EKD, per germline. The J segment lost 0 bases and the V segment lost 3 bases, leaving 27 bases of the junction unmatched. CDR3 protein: CACDVLIENTGGSREVYTDKLIF. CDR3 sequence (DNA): TGTGCCTGTGACGTCCTCATAGAGAATACTGGGGGATCTCGTGAAGTGTACACCGATAAACTCATCTTT.

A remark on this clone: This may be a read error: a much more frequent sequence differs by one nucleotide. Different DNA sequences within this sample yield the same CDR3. The CDR3 here is CACETLVLGDAKYTDKLIF. CDR3 coding DNA: TGTGCCTGTGAGACCCTTGTACTGGGGGACGCAAAGTACACCGATAAACTCATCTTT. V usage is TRDV2 and J usage is TRDJ1; TRDD3 agrees at 9 bases. The CDR3 totals 19 residues. Germline V CDR1 and CDR2: GEAIGNYY, EKD. V was clipped by 4 bases and J by 0 bases; unmatched bases: 17.

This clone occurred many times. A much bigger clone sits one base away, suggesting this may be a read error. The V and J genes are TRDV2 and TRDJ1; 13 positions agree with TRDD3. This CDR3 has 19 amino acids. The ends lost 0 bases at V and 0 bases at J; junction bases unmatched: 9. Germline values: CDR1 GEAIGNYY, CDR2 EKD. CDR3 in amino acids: CACDTVLGDTLTYTDKLIF. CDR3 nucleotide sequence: TGTGCCTGTGACACCGTACTGGGGGATACGCTGACGTACACCGATAAACTCATCTTT.

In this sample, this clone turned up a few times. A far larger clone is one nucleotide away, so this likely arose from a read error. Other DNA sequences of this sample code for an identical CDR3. CDR3 bases: TGTGCCTGTGACTTATTGGGGGATGTCGATAAGCTCATCTTT. This encodes CACDLLGDVDKLIF. The V call is TRDV2, the J call TRDJ1; 8 positions match TRDD3. The CDR3 consists of 14 residues. CDR1 and CDR2 (germline): GEAIGNYY, EKD.

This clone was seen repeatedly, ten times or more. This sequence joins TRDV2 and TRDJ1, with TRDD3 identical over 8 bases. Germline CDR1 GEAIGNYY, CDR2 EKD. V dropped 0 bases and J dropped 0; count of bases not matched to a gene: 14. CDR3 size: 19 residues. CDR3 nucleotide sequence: TGTGCCTGTGACACCCAGTGGGGGGATAAGGGGTCGAACACCGATAAACTCATCTTT. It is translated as CACDTQWGDKGSNTDKLIF.

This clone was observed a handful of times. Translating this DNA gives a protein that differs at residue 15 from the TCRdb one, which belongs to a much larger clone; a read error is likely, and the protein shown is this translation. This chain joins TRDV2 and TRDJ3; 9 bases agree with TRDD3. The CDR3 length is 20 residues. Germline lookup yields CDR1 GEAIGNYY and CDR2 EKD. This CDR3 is CACDTVRTGGGTWDIRQMFF. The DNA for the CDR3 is TGTGCCTGTGACACCGTCCGTACTGGGGGAGGTACCTGGGACATCCGACAGATGTTTTTC.